The sequence of this T cell receptor (beta chain) was determined in a study of shared clonotypes between healthy human individuals. Study context: Donors consisted of two women and three men between 18 and 49.

Study results and caveats: Generally, estimated richness proved larger in naive subsets than it did in memory subsets.

Regarding this clone: Its antigen is unidentified. At the DNA level, this CDR3 is encoded by other sequences in the same sample as well.

Germline V CDR1 and CDR2: SEHNR, FQNEAQ (reference sequence). Trimming stripped 1 base from V and 0 bases from J, with 10 bases between. The CDR3 runs to 16 residues. Deep was the level at which the assay was run. The authors loaded 200 ng DNA, approximately 30,000 T cell genomes, into sorted-subset replicate PCRs. The data were produced by immunoSEQ multiplex PCR, yet TCRdb's version contains in-frame clones alone and is incomplete. This sample has hundreds of thousands of clones, with approximately 95% found just once. The origin of this receptor is a woman in her twenties or thirties in good health. This chain uses TRBV7-9 with TRBJ2-4, with a weak D call TRBD1 (5 bases). Sequenced sample: naive CD4+ T cells sorted from blood. Sample subset: CD45RA+ positively selected. CDR3 coding DNA: TGTGCCAGCAGCTTAGGGGCAGGGCTAGCCAAAAACATTCAGTACTTC. Translated, it gives CASSLGAGLAKNIQYF.